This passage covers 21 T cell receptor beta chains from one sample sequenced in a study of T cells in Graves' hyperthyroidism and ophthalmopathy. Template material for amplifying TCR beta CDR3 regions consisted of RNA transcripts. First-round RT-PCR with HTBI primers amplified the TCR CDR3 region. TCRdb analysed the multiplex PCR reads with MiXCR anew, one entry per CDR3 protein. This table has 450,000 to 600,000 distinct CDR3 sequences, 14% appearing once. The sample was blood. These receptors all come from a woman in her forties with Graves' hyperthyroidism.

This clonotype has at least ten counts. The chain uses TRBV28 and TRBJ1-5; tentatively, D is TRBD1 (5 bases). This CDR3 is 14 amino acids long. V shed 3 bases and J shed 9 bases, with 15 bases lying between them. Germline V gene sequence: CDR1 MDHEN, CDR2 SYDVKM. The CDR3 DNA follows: TGTGCCAGCAGTTTGGAGGACTCGAGGGGGCCCCAGCATTTT. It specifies CASSLEDSRGPQHF.

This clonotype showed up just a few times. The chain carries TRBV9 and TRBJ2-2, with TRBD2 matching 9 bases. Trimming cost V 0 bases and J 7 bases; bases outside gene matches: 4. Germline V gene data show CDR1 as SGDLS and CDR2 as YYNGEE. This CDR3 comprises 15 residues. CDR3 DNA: TGTGCCAGCAGCGTAGATGGGACTAGCATCGGGGAGCTGTTTTTT. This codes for CASSVDGTSIGELFF.

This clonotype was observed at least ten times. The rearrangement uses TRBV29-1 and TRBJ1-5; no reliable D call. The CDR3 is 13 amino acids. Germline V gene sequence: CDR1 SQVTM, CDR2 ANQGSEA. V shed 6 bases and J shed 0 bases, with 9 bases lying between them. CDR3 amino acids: CSVETNSNQPQHF. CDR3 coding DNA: TGCAGCGTCGAGACAAATAGCAATCAGCCCCAGCATTTT.

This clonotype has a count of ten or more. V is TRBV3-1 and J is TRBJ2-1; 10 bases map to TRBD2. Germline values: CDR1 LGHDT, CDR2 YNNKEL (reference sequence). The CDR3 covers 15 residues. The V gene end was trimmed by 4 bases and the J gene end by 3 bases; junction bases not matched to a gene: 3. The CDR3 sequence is CASSPPSGSYNEQFF. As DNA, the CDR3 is TGTGCCAGCAGCCCCCCTAGCGGGAGCTACAATGAGCAGTTCTTC.

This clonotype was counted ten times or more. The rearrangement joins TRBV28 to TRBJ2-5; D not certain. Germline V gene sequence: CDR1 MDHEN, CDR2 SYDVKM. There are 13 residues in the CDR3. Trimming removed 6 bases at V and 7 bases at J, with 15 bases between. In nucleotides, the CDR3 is TGTGCCAGCAGCCCGCCCTCGTTGGGGACCCAGTACTTC. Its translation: CASSPPSLGTQYF. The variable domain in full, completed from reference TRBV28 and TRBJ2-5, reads DVKVTQSSRYLVKRTGEKVFLECVQDMDHENMFWYRQDPGLGLRLIYFSYDVKMKEKGDIPEGYSVSREKKERFSLILESASTNQTSMYLCASSPPSLGTQYFGPGTRLLVL.

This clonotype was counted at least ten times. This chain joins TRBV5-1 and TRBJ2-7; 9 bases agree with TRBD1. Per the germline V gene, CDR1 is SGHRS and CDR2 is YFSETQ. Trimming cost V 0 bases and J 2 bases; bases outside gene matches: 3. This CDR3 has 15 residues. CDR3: CASSLVGQGPYEQYF. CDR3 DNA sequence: TGCGCCAGCAGCTTGGTGGGACAGGGACCCTACGAGCAGTACTTC.

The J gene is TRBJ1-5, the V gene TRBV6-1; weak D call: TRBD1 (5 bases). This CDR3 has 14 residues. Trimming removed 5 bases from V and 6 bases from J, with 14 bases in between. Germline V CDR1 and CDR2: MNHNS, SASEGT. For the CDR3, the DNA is TGTGCCAGCAGTCAGGGCGCCGTTTCTCAGCCCCAGCATTTT. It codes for CASSQGAVSQPQHF.

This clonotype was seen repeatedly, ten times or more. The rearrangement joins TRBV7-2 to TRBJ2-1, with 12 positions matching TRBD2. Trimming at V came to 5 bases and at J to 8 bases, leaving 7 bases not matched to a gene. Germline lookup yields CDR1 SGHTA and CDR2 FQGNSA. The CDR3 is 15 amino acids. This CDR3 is CASSPRLAGADEQFF. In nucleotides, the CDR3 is TGTGCCAGCAGCCCCCGACTAGCGGGAGCCGATGAGCAGTTCTTC.

CDR3: CASSLTYRGNTEAFF. The CDR3 DNA reads as TGTGCCAGCAGCTTAACGTACAGGGGTAACACTGAAGCTTTCTTT. This chain connects TRBV7-3 to TRBJ1-1, with 7 bases fitting TRBD1. The CDR3 runs to 15 residues. With 0 bases clipped from V and 2 bases from J, the junction kept 3 bases outside the gene matches. The germline gives CDR1 SGHTA, CDR2 FQGTGA.

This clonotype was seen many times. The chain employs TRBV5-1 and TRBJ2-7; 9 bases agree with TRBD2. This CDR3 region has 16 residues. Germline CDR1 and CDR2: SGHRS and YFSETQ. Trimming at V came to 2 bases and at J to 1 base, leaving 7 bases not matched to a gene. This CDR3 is CASSLIPAGGSYEQYF. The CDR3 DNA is TGCGCCAGCAGCTTAATTCCAGCGGGAGGATCCTACGAGCAGTACTTC.

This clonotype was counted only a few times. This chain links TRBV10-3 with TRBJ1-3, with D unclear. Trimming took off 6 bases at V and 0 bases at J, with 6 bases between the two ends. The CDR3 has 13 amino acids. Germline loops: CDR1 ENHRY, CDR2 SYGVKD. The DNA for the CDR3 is TGTGCCATCAGAGATGGCTCTGGAAACACCATATATTTT. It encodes CAIRDGSGNTIYF.

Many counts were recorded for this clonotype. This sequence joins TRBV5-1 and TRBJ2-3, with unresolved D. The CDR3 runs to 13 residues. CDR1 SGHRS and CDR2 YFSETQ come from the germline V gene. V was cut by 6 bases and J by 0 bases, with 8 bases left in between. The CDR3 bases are TGCGCCAGCACCTCGGAGAGCACAGATACGCAGTATTTT. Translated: CASTSESTDTQYF.

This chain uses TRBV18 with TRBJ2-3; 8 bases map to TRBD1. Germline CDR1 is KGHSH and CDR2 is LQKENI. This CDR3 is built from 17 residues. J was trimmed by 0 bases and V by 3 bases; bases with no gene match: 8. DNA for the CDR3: TGTGCCAGCTCACCCAGACAGGGGTCAACTAGCACAGATACGCAGTATTTT. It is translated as CASSPRQGSTSTDTQYF.

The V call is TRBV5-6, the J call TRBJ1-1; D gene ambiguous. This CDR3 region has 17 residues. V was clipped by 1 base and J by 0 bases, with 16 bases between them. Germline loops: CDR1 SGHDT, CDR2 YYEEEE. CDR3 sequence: CASSLPHLSPMNTEAFF. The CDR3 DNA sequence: TGTGCCAGCAGCTTGCCCCACCTAAGTCCCATGAACACTGAAGCTTTCTTT.

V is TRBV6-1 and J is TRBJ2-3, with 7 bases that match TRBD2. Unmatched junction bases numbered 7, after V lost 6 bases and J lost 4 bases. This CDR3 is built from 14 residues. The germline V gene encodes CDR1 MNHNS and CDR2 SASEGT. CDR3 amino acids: CASSPGLGADTQYF. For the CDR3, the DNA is TGTGCCAGCAGCCCCGGACTAGGGGCAGATACGCAGTATTTT.

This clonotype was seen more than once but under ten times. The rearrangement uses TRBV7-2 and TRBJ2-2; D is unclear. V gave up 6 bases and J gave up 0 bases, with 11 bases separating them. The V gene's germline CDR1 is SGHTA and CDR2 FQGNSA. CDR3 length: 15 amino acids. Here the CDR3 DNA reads TGTGCCAGCAGGTTCGGGTCCTCGAACACCGGGGAGCTGTTTTTT. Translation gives CASRFGSSNTGELFF.

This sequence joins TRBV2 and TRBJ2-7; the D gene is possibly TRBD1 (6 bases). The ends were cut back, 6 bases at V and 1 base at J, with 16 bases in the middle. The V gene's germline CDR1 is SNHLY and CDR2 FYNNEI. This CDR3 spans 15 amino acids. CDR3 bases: TGTGCCAGCAGAGGCCGGGACACGGGATCCTACGAGCAGTACTTC. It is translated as CASRGRDTGSYEQYF.

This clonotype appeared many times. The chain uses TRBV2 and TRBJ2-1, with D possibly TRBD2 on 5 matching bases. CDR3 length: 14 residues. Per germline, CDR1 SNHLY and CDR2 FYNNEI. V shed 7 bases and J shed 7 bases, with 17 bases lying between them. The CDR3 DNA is TGTGCCAGCACCCTCCTAGGGAGTAGGAATGAGCAGTTCTTC. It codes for CASTLLGSRNEQFF.

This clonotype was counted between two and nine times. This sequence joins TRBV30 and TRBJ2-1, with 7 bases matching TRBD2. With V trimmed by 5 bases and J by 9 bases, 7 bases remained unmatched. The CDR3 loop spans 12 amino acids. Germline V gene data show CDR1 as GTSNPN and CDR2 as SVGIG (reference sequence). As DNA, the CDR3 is TGTGCCTGGGGGAAAGCGGGGACTGAGCAGTTCTTC. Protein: CAWGKAGTEQFF.

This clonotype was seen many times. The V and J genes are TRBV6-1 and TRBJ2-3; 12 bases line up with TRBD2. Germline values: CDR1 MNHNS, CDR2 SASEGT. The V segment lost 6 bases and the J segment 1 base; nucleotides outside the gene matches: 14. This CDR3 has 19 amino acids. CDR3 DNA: TGTGCCAGCAGCCAAACTTCTAGCGGGAGGGCCCTCGGCACAGATACGCAGTATTTT. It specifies CASSQTSSGRALGTDTQYF.

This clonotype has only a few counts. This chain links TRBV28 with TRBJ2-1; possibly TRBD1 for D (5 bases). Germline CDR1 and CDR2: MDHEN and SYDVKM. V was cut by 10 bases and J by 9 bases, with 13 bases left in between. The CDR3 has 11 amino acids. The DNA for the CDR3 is TGTGCCACCTCCGGACACCGTGAGCAGTTCTTC. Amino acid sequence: CATSGHREQFF. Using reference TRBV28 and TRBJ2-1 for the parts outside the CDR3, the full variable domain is DVKVTQSSRYLVKRTGEKVFLECVQDMDHENMFWYRQDPGLGLRLIYFSYDVKMKEKGDIPEGYSVSREKKERFSLILESASTNQTSMYLCATSGHREQFFGPGTRLTVL.